This T cell receptor (beta chain) was recorded in a study of cytomegalovirus exposure and HLA in healthy donors. Study at large: Among the approximately 400 genotyped donors, 65% to 85% were placed in the Caucasian-associated ancestry cluster. General observations from the study: Later analysis indicated greater clonal expansion among HLA-associated TCR beta chains than among equally common other chains.

Losses at the gene ends were 3 bases for V and 6 bases for J; bases not matched to a gene: 4. The CDR3 sequence is 13 residues long. The germline gives CDR1 SEHNR, CDR2 FQNEAQ (reference sequence). PCR was performed using 60 Vbeta and 13 Jbeta primers. Libraries were prepared by immunoSEQ multiplex PCR; TCRdb keeps only in-frame clonotypes and omits some of them. Its table lists under 200,000 clones. As to this clone: Its antigen is currently unknown.

This cohort consisted of healthy bone marrow donors. This sequence originates from a woman under 30 in good health and CMV-seropositive. The rearrangement joins TRBV7-9 to TRBJ2-7; 8 positions match TRBD1. The specimen was PBMCs. The CDR3 spells CASSLQGASEQYF. CDR3 nucleotides: TGTGCCAGCAGCTTGCAGGGGGCAAGCGAGCAGTACTTC.